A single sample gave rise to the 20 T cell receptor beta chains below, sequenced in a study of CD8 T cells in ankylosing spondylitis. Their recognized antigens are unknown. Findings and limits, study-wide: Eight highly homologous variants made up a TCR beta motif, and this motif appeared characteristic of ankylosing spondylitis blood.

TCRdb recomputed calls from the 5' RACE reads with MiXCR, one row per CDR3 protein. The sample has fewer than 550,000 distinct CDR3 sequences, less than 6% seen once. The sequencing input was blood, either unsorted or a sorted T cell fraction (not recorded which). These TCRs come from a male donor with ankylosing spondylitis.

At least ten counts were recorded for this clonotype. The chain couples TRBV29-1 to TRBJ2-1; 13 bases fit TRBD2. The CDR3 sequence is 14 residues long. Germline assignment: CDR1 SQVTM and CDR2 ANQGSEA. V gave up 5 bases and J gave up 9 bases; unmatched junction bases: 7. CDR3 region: CSVLLAGGPREQFF. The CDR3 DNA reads TGCAGCGTTTTACTAGCGGGAGGGCCTCGTGAGCAGTTCTTC.

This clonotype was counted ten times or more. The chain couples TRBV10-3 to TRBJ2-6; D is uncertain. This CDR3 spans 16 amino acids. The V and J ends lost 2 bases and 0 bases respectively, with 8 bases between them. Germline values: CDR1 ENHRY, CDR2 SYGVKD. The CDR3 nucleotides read TGTGCCATCAGTGAGACTTATTACTCTGGGGCCAACGTCCTGACTTTC. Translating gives CAISETYYSGANVLTF.

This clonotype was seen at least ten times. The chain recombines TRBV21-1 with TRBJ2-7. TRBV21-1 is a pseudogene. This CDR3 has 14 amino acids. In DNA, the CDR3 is TGTGCCAGCAGCAAATTGCAGGTTGGGTACGAGCAGTACTTC. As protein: CASSKLQVGYEQYF.

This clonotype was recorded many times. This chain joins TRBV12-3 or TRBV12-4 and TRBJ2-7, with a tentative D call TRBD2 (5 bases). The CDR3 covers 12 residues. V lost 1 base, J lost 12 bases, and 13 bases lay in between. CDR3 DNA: TGTGCCAGCAGTTTAGATGGGATCGGGGTGTACTTC. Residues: CASSLDGIGVYF.

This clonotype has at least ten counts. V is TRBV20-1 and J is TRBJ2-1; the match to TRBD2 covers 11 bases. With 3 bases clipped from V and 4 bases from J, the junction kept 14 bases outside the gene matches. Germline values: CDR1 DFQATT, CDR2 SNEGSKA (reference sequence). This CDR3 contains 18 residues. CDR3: CSASRGLAVPRGYNEQFF. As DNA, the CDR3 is TGCAGTGCTAGTAGGGGACTAGCGGTTCCGAGGGGATACAATGAGCAGTTCTTC.

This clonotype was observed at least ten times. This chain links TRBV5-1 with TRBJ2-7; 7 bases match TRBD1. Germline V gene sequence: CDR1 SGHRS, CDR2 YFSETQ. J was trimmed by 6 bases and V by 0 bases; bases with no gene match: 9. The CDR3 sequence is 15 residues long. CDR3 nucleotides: TGCGCCAGCAGCTTGGAGGGGGCTCCGACCCGCGAGCAGTACTTC. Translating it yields CASSLEGAPTREQYF.

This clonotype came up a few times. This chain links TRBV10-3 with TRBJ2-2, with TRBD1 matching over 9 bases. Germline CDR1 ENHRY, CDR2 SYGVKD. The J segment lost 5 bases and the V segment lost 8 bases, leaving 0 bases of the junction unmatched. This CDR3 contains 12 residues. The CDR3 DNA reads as TGTGCCATCGGGACAGGGACCGGGGAGCTGTTTTTT. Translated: CAIGTGTGELFF.

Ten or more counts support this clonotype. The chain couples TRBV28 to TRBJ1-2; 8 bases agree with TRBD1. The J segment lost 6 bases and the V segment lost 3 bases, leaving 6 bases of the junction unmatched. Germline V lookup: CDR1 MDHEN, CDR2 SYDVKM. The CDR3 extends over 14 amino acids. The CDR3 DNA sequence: TGTGCCAGCAGTTTGCCGCAGGGGGCTGATGGCTACACCTTC. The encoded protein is CASSLPQGADGYTF.

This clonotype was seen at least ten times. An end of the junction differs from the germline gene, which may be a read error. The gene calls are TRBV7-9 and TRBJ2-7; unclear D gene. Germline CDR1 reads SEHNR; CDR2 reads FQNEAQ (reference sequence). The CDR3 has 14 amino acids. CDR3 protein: CASTLRVGSYEQYF. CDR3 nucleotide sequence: TGTGCCAGCACCTTAAGGGTTGGCTCCTACGAGCAGTACTTC.

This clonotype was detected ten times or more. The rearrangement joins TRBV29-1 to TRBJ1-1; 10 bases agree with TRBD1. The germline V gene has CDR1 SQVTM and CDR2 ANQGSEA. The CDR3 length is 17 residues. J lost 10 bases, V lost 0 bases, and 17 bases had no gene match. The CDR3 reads CSVEEPSGTGVGLAAFF. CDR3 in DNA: TGCAGCGTTGAAGAACCCTCCGGGACAGGGGTCGGTCTTGCAGCTTTCTTT.

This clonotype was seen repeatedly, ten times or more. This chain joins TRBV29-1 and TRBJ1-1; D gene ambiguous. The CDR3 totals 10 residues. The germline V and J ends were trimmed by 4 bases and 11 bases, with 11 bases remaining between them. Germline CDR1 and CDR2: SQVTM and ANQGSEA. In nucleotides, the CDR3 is TGCAGCGTTGGAATTCGACCGGCTTTCTTT. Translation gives CSVGIRPAFF. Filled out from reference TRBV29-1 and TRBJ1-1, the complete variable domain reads SAVISQKPSRDICQRGTSLTIQCQVDSQVTMMFWYRQQPGQSLTLIATANQGSEATYESGFVIDKFPISRPNLTFSTLTVSNMSPEDSSIYLCSVGIRPAFFGQGTRLTVV.

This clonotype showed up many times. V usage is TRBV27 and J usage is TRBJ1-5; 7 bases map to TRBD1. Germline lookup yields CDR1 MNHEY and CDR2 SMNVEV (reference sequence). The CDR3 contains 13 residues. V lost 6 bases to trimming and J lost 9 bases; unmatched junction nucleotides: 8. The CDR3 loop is CASRETSGGPQHF. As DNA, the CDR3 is TGTGCCAGCAGAGAAACTTCAGGGGGGCCCCAGCATTTT.

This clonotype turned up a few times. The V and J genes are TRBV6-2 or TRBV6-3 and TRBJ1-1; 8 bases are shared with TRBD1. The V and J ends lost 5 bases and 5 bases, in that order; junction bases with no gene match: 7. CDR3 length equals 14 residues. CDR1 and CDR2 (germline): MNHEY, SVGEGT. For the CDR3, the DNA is TGTGCCAGCAGTCGGGGCAGGGGGCGAACTGAAGCTTTCTTT. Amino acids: CASSRGRGRTEAFF.

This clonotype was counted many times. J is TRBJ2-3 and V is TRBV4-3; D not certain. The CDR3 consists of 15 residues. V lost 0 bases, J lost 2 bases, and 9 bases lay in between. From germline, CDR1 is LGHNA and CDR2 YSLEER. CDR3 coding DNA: TGCGCCAGCAGCCAAGAACTTTTGAACACAGATACGCAGTATTTT. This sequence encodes CASSQELLNTDTQYF.

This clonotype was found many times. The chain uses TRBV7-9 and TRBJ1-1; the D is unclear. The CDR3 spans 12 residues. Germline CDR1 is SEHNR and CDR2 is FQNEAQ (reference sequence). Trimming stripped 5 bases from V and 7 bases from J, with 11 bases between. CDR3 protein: CASSRNRNEAFF. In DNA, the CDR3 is TGTGCCAGCAGCCGAAATAGAAATGAAGCTTTCTTT.

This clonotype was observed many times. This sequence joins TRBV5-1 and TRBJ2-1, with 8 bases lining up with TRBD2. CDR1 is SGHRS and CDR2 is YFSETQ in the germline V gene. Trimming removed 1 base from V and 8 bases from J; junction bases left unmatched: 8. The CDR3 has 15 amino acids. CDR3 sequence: CASSLLAGGMDEQFF. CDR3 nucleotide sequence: TGCGCCAGCAGCTTGTTGGCGGGAGGAATGGATGAGCAGTTCTTC.

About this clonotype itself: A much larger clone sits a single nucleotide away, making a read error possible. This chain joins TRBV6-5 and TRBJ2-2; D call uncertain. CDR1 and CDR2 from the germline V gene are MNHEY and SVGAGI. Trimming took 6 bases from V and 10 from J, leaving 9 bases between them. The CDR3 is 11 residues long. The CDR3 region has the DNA TGTGCCAGCAGGGGTGCCGTGGAGCTGTTTTTT. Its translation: CASRGAVELFF.

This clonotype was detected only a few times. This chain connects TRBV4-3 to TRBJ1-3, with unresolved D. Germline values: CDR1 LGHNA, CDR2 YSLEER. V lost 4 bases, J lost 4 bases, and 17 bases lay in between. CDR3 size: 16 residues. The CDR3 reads CASSLTLGDSGNTIYF. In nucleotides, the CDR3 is TGCGCCAGCAGCCTCACCCTTGGGGATTCAGGAAACACCATATATTTT.

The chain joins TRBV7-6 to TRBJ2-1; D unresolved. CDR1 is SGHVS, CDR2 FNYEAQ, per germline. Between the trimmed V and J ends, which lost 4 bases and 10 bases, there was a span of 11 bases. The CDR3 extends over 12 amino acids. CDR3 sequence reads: CASSYGSREQFF. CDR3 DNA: TGTGCCAGCAGCTACGGGTCACGAGAGCAGTTCTTC.

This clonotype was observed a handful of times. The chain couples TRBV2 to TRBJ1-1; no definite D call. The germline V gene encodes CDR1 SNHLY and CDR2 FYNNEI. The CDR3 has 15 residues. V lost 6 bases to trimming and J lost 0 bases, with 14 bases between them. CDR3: CASRRHDSLNTEAFF. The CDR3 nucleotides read TGTGCCAGCAGGAGGCACGACTCTCTGAACACTGAAGCTTTCTTT.